This entry concerns a single T cell receptor beta chain. These data belong to a study of blood T cell repertoires in COVID-19. Overall study: The cDNA or gDNA used as material had been derived from T cells, B-cell-depleted T cells, or PBMCs.

Per the germline V gene, CDR1 is LNHDA and CDR2 is SQIVND (reference sequence). Trimming at V came to 3 bases and at J to 9 bases, leaving 7 bases not matched to a gene. The CDR3 sequence is 15 residues long. TCRdb's table, derived via immunoSEQ multiplex PCR, lists solely in-frame clones and lacks some. The profile shows about 100,000 clones, around nine tenths of them singletons. The chain joins TRBV19 to TRBJ2-1; 11 bases line up with TRBD2. The sequence came from a man older than 75 with acute or convalescent COVID-19. The sample comprised peripheral blood. The CDR3 sequence: CASSIQGTSGFEQFF. CDR3 sequence (DNA): TGTGCCAGTAGTATTCAGGGGACTAGCGGTTTTGAGCAGTTCTTC.